This T cell receptor beta chain was captured in a study of blood T cell repertoires in COVID-19 (dated by TCRdb to 2020 to 2022). For context, the study as a whole: Samples covering the acute and convalescent phases of COVID-19 were provided by collaborators in the United States, Italy and Spain. The prospective study material was composed of cDNA or gDNA derived from T cells, B-cell-depleted T cells, or PBMCs. HLA class I and class II types, where available, came from metadata supplied by the sample provider rather than from assay-based typing. A freely available public database, intended as a resource for researchers studying the immune response to SARS-CoV-2, is where the repertoires were released. Sample metadata almost always included a de-identified subject ID, COVID-19 status, age in years and sex. The dataset comprised deeply sampled blood TCRbeta repertoires from subjects exposed to, actively infected with, or recovered from COVID-19. The samples were drawn from the first 160 participants of the ongoing ImmuneRACE study and from 1,200 or so subjects provided by 6 global collaborators. Results and caveats for the whole study, not just this receptor: The quantity of clinical and demographic metadata differed by source and by participant and was supplied without curation.

The germline V gene specifies SGHRS as CDR1 and YFSETQ as CDR2. Taken from cysteine to phenylalanine, the CDR3 has 12 residues. CDR3 DNA only is kept here, 36 bases in frame from base 1. V lost 5 bases and J lost 8 bases; the stretch between them is 11 bases long. TCRbeta CDR3 regions were amplified from genomic DNA using the immunoSEQ Assay, a bias-controlled multiplex PCR. As for how the authors treated the data: The number of nucleated cells in each sample was estimated from the amplification of reference gene primers within the assay. To quantify the absolute abundance of each unique TCRbeta CDR3 rearrangement, sequence reads were collapsed and filtered. For each sample, productive Simpson clonality was calculated as the square root of Simpson's diversity index over productive rearrangements. The immuneACCESS repertoire file appears here via TCRdb, limited to in-frame rearrangements. These files lack a portion of the clones; in checked studies, under half of the deficit traces to unresolved V genes, and the cause of the others is not known. For V, J and clone size, that table is used; D and trimming come from the DNA. The sample table contains 85,000 to 95,000 clones; only one count was recorded for over 80% of them. Together, the top ten hold just under 4% of the sample.

Each collaborating institution followed its own protocols to collect whole blood in K2EDTA tubes. For TCRbeta analysis, collaborators shipped samples as frozen whole blood, isolated PBMCs, or DNA extracted from either of those sample types. The table lists this clone with a few counts. Its target antigen remains unknown. Nothing much larger sits one base from this clone, and base qualities are not available. The source material was peripheral blood. The sequence was collected from a woman in her forties or fifties in a cohort sampled during active COVID-19. The rearranged chain carries TRBV5-1 and TRBJ2-1; TRBD2 is a possible D gene, resting on 7 matching bases. Read as DNA, the sequence is TGCGCCAGCAGGCAGGGGAGGGATGAGCAGTTCTTC. Its amino acids are CASRQGRDEQFF.